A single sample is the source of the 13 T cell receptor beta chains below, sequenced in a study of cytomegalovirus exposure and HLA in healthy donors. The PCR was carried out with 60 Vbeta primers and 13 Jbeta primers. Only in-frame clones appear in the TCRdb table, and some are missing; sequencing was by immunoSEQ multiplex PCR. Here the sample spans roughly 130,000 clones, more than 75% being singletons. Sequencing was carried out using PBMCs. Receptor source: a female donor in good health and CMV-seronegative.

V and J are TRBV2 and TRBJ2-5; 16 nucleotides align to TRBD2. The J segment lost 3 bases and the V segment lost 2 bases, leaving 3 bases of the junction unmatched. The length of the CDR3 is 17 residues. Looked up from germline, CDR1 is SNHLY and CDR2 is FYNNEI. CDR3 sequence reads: CASSELGLAGGKETQYF. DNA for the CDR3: TGTGCCAGCAGTGAACTGGGACTAGCGGGGGGGAAAGAGACCCAGTACTTC.

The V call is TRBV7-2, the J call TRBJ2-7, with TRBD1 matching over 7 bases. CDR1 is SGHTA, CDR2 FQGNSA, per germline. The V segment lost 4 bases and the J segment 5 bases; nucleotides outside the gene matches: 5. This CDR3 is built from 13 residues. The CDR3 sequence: CASSSVGGNEQYF. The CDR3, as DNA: TGTGCCAGCAGCTCAGTAGGGGGCAACGAGCAGTACTTC.

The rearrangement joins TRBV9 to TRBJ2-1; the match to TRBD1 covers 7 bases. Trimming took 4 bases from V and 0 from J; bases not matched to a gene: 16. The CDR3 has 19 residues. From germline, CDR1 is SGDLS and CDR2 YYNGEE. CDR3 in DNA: TGTGCCAGCAGCCCCGGTGCAGCAGGGGGTCTCTACTCCTACAATGAGCAGTTCTTC. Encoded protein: CASSPGAAGGLYSYNEQFF.

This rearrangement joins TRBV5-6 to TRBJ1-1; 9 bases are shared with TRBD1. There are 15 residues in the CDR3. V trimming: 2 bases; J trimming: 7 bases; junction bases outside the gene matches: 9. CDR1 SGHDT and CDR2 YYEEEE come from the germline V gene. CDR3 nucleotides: TGTGCCAGCAGCTTCAAGACAGGGGGGATCTTTGAAGCTTTCTTT. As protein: CASSFKTGGIFEAFF.

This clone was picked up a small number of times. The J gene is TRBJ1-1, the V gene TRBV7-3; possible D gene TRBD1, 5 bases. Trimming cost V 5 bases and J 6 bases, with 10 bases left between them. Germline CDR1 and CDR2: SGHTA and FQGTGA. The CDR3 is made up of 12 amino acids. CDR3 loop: CASSLPGAEAFF. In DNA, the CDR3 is TGTGCCAGCAGCCTACCGGGGGCTGAAGCTTTCTTT.

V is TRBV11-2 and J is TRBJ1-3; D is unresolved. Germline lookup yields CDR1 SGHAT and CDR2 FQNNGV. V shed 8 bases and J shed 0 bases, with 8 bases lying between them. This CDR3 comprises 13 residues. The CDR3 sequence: CASAANSGNTIYF. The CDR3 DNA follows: TGTGCCAGCGCGGCGAACTCTGGAAACACCATATATTTT.

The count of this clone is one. The CDR3, as DNA: TGCGCCAGCAGCTTGGATCGGGGAGGCGGCTACACCTTC. Translating it yields CASSLDRGGGYTF. J is TRBJ1-2 and V is TRBV5-1; D unresolved. The CDR3 loop spans 13 amino acids. Trimming took off 0 bases at V and 8 bases at J, with 11 bases between the two ends. From germline, CDR1 is SGHRS and CDR2 YFSETQ. The entire variable domain, with the rest obtained from reference TRBV5-1 and TRBJ1-2, is as follows: KAGVTQTPRYLIKTRGQQVTLSCSPISGHRSVSWYQQTPGQGLQFLFEYFSETQRNKGNFPGRFSGRQFSNSRSEMNVSTLELGDSALYLCASSLDRGGGYTFGSGTRLTVV.

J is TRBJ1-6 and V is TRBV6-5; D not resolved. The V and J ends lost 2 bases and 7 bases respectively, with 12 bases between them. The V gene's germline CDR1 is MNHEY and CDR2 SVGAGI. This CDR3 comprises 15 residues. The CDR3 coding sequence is TGTGCCAGCAGTTACCTCTTCACGAGCAATTCACCCCTCCACTTT. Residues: CASSYLFTSNSPLHF.

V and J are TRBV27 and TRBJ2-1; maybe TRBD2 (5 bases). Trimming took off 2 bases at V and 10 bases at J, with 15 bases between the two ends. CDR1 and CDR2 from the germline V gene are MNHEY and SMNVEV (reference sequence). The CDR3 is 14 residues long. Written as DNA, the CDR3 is TGTGCCAGCAGTTTACTGCCCGCGGGTTTAGAGCAGTTCTTC. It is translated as CASSLLPAGLEQFF.

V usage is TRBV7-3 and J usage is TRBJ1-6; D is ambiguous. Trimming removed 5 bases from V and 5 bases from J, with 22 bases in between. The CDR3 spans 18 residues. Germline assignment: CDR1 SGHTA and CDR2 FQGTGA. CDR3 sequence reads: CASSPQVGEPTDNSPLHF. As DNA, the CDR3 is TGTGCCAGCAGCCCTCAGGTCGGGGAGCCTACGGATAATTCACCCCTCCACTTT. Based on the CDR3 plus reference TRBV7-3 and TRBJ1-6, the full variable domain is GAGVSQTPSNKVTEKGKYVELRCDPISGHTALYWYRQSLGQGPEFLIYFQGTGAADDSGLPNDRFFAVRPEGSVSTLKIQRTERGDSAVYLCASSPQVGEPTDNSPLHFGNGTRLTVT.

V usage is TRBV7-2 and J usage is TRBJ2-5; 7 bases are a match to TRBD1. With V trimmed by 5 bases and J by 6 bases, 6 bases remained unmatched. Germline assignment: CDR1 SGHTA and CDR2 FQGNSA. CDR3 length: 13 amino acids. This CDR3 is CASSTGVRKTQYF. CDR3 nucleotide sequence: TGTGCCAGCAGCACAGGGGTCAGGAAGACCCAGTACTTC.

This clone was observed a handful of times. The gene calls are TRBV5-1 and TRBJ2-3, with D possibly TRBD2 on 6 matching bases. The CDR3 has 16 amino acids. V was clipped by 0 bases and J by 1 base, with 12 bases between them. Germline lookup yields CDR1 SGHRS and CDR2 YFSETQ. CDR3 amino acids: CASSLERELGTDTQYF. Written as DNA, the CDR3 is TGCGCCAGCAGCTTGGAACGGGAGCTCGGCACAGATACGCAGTATTTT.

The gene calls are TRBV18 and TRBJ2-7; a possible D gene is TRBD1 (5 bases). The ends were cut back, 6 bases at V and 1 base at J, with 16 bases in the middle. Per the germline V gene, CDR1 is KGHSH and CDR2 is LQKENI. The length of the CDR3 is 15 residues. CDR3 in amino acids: CASSSIRGLSYEQYF. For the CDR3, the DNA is TGTGCCAGCTCGAGCATTAGGGGCTTGTCCTACGAGCAGTACTTC.